The 10 T cell receptor beta chains in this list originate from one sample, sequenced in a study of OX40 agonist ivuxolimab in advanced cancers. Libraries were prepared through the immunoSEQ multiplex PCR assay. In its TCRdb copy, this immuneACCESS table keeps in-frame sequences only and misses some clones. Where compared with another copy, unresolved V genes explain less than half of these, and the others have no known cause. In this sample the table shows tens of thousands of clones, more than 80% of which occur a single time. The ten largest make up roughly 1.8% of the sample. Sequencing used CD4+ or CD8+ T cells sorted from blood, obtained in a trial of the OX40 agonist ivuxolimab. These receptors originate from an adult with an advanced solid tumor such as melanoma, head and neck, liver or kidney cancer.

CDR3 nucleotides: TGTGCCAGCAGTTTGGGACAGAGCGGCAATCAGCCCCAGCATTTT. This sequence encodes CASSLGQSGNQPQHF. The V gene is TRBV27, the J gene TRBJ1-5, with TRBD1 identical over 7 bases. Germline loops: CDR1 MNHEY, CDR2 SMNVEV (reference sequence). V dropped 3 bases and J dropped 2; count of bases not matched to a gene: 4. The CDR3 consists of 15 residues.

The chain combines TRBV6-5 with TRBJ1-2, with no clear D. This CDR3 has 13 residues. Germline CDR1 MNHEY, CDR2 SVGAGI. Trimming took 0 bases from V and 2 from J, leaving 4 bases between them. For the CDR3, the DNA is TGTGCCAGCAGTTACTCCGGGAACTATGGCTACACCTTC. It encodes CASSYSGNYGYTF.

The gene calls are TRBV19 and TRBJ2-1; 8 bases are shared with TRBD1. In germline, CDR1 is LNHDA, CDR2 SQIVND (reference sequence). The CDR3 has 12 amino acids. The V gene end was trimmed by 6 bases and the J gene end by 15 bases; junction bases not matched to a gene: 10. In DNA form, the CDR3 reads TGTGCCAGTAGGGAAGCAGGGGGCGCCCCGTTCTTC. Translated: CASREAGGAPFF.

This chain joins TRBV7-9 and TRBJ2-3, with TRBD2 matching 8 bases. With V trimmed by 5 bases and J by 1 base, 2 bases remained unmatched. The CDR3 loop spans 14 amino acids. Germline V gene data show CDR1 as SEHNR and CDR2 as FQNEAQ (reference sequence). The CDR3 sequence: CASSLSGGTDTQYF. CDR3 DNA sequence: TGTGCCAGCAGCCTTAGCGGGGGCACAGATACGCAGTATTTT.

The chain has TRBV6-5 and TRBJ1-5; weak D call: TRBD1 (6 bases). The germline V gene has CDR1 MNHEY and CDR2 SVGAGI. The CDR3 extends over 13 amino acids. V lost 6 bases and J 5 bases, leaving 11 bases between the germline ends. CDR3 residues: CASRRQADQPQHF. The CDR3 DNA reads TGTGCCAGCAGACGACAGGCGGATCAGCCCCAGCATTTT.

The rearrangement links TRBV18 to TRBJ1-5; D gene unclear. This CDR3 contains 13 residues. V gave up 3 bases and J gave up 5 bases, with 8 bases separating them. Germline V gene lookup returns CDR1 KGHSH and CDR2 LQKENI. The CDR3 DNA is TGTGCCAGCTCACCCATTCAGGATCAGCCCCAGCATTTT. Amino acid sequence: CASSPIQDQPQHF.

The chain couples TRBV7-2 to TRBJ2-7; maybe TRBD2 (5 bases). This CDR3 region has 12 residues. Germline CDR1 SGHTA, CDR2 FQGNSA. With 5 bases removed from V and 3 bases from J, the gap between germline ends came to 8 bases. CDR3 nucleotide sequence: TGTGCCAGCAGCCCCGGAGGCTACGAGCAGTACTTC. It specifies CASSPGGYEQYF.

The J gene is TRBJ2-5, the V gene TRBV7-7; 7 bases align to TRBD2. Trimming took 5 bases from V and 2 from J; bases not matched to a gene: 2. The CDR3 is made up of 13 amino acids. Looked up from germline, CDR1 is SSHAT and CDR2 is FNYEAQ (reference sequence). CDR3 DNA sequence: TGTGCCAGCAGCCCGGGACTACAAGAGACCCAGTACTTC. Protein sequence: CASSPGLQETQYF.

The rearrangement joins TRBV7-6 to TRBJ1-5; 7 bases are a match to TRBD1. J was trimmed by 4 bases and V by 0 bases; bases with no gene match: 9. Looked up from germline, CDR1 is SGHVS and CDR2 is FNYEAQ. The CDR3 consists of 17 residues. The CDR3 DNA reads as TGTGCCAGCAGCTTAGCGCTAGCACAGGGGCGGAATCAGCCCCAGCATTTT. Translating it yields CASSLALAQGRNQPQHF.

The chain employs TRBV19 and TRBJ2-7, with TRBD2 matching over 10 bases. The CDR3 contains 18 residues. Germline-derived CDR1 and CDR2 are LNHDA and SQIVND (reference sequence). Germline trimming cut 6 bases from V and 0 bases from J; bases unmatched to any gene: 14. In DNA, the CDR3 is TGTGCCAGTAGCCCACAGGGGCTAGCGGGAGCCAACTCCTACGAGCAGTACTTC. This translates into CASSPQGLAGANSYEQYF. Looking up the rest from reference TRBV19 and TRBJ2-7 gives the full variable domain: DGGITQSPKYLFRKEGQNVTLSCEQNLNHDAMYWYRQDPGQGLRLIYYSQIVNDFQKGDIAEGYSVSREKKESFPLTVTSAQKNPTAFYLCASSPQGLAGANSYEQYFGPGTRLTVT.